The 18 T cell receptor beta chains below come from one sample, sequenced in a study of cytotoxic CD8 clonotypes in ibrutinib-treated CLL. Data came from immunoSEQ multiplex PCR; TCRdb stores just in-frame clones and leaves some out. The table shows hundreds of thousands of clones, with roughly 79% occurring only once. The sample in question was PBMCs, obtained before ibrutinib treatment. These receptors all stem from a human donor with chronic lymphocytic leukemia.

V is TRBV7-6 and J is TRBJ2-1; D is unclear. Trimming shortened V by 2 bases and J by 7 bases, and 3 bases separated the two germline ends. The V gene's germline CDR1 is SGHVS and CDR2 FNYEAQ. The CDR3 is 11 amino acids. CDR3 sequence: CASSLRNEQFF. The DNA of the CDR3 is TGTGCCAGCAGCTTACGGAATGAGCAGTTCTTC.

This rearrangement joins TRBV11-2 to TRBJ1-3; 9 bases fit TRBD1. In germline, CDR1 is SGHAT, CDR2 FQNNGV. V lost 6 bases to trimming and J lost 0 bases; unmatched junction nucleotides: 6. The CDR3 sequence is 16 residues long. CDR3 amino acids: CASREDRGLSGNTIYF. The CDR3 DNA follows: TGTGCCAGCAGGGAGGACAGGGGACTCTCTGGAAACACCATATATTTT. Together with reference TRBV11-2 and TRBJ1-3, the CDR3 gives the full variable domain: EAGVAQSPRYKIIEKRQSVAFWCNPISGHATLYWYQQILGQGPKLLIQFQNNGVVDDSQLPKDRFSAERLKGVDSTLKIQPAKLEDSAVYLCASREDRGLSGNTIYFGEGSWLTVV.

For the CDR3, the DNA is TGTGCCAGCAGCGCACAGGGGAACACTGAAGCTTTCTTT. It encodes CASSAQGNTEAFF. The chain carries TRBV7-6 and TRBJ1-1, with D possibly being TRBD1 (6 bases). V was cut by 5 bases and J by 1 base, with 8 bases left in between. The CDR3 is 13 residues long. Per the germline V gene, CDR1 is SGHVS and CDR2 is FNYEAQ.

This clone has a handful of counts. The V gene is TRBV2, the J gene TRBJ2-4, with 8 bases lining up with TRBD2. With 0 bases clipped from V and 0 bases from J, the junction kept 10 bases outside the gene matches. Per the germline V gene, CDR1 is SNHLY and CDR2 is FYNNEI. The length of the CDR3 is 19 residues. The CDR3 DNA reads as TGTGCCAGCAGTGAAGCACGCCGGGGGGGGAACCTAGCCAAAAACATTCAGTACTTC. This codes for CASSEARRGGNLAKNIQYF.

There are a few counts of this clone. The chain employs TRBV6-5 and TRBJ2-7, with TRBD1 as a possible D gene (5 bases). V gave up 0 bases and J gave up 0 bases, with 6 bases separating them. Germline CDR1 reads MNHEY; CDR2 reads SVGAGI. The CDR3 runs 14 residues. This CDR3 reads CASSYSTVSYEQYF. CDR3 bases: TGTGCCAGCAGTTACTCGACAGTCTCCTACGAGCAGTACTTC.

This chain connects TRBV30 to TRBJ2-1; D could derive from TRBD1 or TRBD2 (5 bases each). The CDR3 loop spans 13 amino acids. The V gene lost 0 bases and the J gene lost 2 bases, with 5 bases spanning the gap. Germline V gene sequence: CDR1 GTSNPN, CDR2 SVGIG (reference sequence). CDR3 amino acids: CAWSVGPYNEQFF. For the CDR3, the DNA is TGTGCCTGGAGTGTGGGACCCTACAATGAGCAGTTCTTC.

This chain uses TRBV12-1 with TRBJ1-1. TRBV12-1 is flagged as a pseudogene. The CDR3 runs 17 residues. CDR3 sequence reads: CASSTPGGAYLNTEAFF. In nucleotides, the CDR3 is TGTGCCAGCAGCACGCCGGGGGGCGCTTATTTGAACACTGAAGCTTTCTTT.

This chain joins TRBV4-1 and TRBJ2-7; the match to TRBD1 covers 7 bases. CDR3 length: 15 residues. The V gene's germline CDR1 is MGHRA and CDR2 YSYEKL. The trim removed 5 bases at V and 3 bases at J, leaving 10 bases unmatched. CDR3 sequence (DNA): TGCGCCAGCAGCGTAACAGGGACAGACTTCTACGAGCAGTACTTC. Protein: CASSVTGTDFYEQYF.

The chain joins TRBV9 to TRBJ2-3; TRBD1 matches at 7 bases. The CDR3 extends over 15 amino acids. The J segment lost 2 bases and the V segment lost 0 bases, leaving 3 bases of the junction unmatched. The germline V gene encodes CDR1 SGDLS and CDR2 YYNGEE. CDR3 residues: CASSVVGGTTDTQYF. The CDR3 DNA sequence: TGTGCCAGCAGCGTAGTAGGGGGCACCACAGATACGCAGTATTTT.

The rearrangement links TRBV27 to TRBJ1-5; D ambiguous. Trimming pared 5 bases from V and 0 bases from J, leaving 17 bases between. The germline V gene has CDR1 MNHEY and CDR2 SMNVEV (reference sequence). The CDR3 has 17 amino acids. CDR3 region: CASSLKGHSGSNQPQHF. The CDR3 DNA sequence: TGTGCCAGCAGTCTAAAGGGCCACTCGGGTAGCAATCAGCCCCAGCATTTT.

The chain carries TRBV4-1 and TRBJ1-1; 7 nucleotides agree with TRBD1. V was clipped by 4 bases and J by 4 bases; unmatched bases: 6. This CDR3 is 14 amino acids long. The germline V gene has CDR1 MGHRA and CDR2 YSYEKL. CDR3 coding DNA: TGCGCCAGCAGCCCCACAGGGGTCGGCACTGAAGCTTTCTTT. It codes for CASSPTGVGTEAFF.

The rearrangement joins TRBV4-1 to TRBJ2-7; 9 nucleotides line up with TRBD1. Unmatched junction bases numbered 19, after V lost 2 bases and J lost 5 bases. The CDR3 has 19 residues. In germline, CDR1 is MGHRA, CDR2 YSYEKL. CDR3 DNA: TGCGCCAGCAGCCAATCGGGACAGGGATCGGTCGGTGTTTCCAACGAGCAGTACTTC. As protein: CASSQSGQGSVGVSNEQYF.

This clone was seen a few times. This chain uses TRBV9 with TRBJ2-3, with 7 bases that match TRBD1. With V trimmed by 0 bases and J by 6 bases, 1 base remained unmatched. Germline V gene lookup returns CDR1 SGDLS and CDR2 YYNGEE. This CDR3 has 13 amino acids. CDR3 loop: CASSVEGADTQYF. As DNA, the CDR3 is TGTGCCAGCAGCGTAGAGGGGGCTGATACGCAGTATTTT.

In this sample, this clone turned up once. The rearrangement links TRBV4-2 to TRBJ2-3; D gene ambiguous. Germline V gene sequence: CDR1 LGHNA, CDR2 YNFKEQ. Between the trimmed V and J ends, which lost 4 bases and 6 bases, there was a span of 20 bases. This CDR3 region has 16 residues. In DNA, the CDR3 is TGTGCCAGCAGCCCTTCCCGAACTGGTGCTCGGGATACGCAGTATTTT. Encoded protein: CASSPSRTGARDTQYF.

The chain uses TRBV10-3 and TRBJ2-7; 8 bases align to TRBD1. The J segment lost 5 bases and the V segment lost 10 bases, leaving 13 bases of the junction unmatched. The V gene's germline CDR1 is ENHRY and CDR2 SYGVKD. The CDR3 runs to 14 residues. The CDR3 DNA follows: TGTGCCAGCACTCGCACCAGGGGGCTGGACGAGCAGTACTTC. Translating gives CASTRTRGLDEQYF.

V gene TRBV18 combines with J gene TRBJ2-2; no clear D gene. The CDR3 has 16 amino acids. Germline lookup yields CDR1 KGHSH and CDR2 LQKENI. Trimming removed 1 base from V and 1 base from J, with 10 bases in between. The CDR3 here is CASSPRTDRNTGELFF. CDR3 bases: TGTGCCAGCTCACCACGGACCGATAGGAACACCGGGGAGCTGTTTTTT.

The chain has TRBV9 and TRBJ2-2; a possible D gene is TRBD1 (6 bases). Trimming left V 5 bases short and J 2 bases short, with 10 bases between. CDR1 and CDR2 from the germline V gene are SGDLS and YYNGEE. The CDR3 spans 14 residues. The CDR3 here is CASRGTSNTGELFF. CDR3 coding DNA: TGTGCCAGCAGAGGGACAAGCAACACCGGGGAGCTGTTTTTT.

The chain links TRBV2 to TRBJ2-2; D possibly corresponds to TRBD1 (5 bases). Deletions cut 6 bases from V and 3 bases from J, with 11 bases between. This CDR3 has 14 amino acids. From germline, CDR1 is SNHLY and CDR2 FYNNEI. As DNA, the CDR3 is TGTGCCAGCAGAGCTACAGGATACACCGGGGAGCTGTTTTTT. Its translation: CASRATGYTGELFF. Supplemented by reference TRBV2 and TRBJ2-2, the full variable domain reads EPEVTQTPSHQVTQMGQEVILRCVPISNHLYFYWYRQILGQKVEFLVSFYNNEISEKSEIFDDQFSVERPDGSNFTLKIRSTKLEDSAMYFCASRATGYTGELFFGEGSRLTVL.